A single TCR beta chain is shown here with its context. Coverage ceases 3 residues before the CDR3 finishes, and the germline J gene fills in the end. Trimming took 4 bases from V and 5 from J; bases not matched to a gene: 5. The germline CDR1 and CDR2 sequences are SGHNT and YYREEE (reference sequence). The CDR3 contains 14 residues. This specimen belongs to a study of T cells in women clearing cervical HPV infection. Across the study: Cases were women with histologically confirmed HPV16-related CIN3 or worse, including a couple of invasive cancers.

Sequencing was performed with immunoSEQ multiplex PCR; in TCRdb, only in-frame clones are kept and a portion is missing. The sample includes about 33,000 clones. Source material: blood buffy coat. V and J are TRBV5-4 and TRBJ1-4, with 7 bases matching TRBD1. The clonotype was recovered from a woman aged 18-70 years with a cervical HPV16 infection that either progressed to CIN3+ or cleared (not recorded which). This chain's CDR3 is CASSRQGENEKLFF. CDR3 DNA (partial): TGTGCCAGCAGCCGACAGGGAGAAAATGAAAAA.